The TCR beta chain under discussion was sequenced for a study of T cell responses to AZD1222 COVID-19 vaccine. Study-wide context: Samples with a second dose at about 4 or about 12 weeks were pooled together.

Overall study findings and caveats: Variant regions that are unmutated are reportedly the target of nearly half of spike-specific TCRs. Baseline testing showed seropositivity in only a handful of AZD1222 recipients.

Trimming cost V 4 bases and J 4 bases; bases outside gene matches: 8. Germline loops: CDR1 LNHDA, CDR2 SQIVND (reference sequence). The length of the CDR3 is 15 residues. For this clone: Its specificity is unknown.

Repertoires were generated with immunoSEQ multiplex PCR, while TCRdb's copy carries only in-frame clones and drops some. The sample carries 130,000 to 150,000 clones, 88% recorded once. This receptor was identified in an adult in good health. V is TRBV19 and J is TRBJ1-2, with 8 bases fitting TRBD1. This specimen was peripheral blood, taken on day 0 of AZD1222 vaccination. CDR3 DNA sequence: TGTGCCAGTAGTACCTCCCCCGGGACAGGCTATGGCTACACCTTC. The encoded protein is CASSTSPGTGYGYTF. Based on the CDR3 plus reference TRBV19 and TRBJ1-2, the full variable domain is DGGITQSPKYLFRKEGQNVTLSCEQNLNHDAMYWYRQDPGQGLRLIYYSQIVNDFQKGDIAEGYSVSREKKESFPLTVTSAQKNPTAFYLCASSTSPGTGYGYTFGSGTRLTVV.